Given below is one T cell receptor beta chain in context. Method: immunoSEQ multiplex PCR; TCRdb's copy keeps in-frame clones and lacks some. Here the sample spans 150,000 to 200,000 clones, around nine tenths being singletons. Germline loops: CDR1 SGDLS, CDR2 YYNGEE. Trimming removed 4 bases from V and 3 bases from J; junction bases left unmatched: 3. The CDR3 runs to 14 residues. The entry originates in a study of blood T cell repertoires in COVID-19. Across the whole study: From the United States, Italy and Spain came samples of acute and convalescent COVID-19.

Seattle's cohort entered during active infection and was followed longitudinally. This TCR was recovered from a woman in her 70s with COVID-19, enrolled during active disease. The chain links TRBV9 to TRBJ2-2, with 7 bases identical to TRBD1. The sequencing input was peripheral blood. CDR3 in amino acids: CASSLQGYTGELFF. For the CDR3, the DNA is TGTGCCAGCAGCCTACAGGGGTACACCGGGGAGCTGTTTTTT.